The 23 T cell receptor gamma chains below come from one sample, sequenced in a study of intestinal T cells in coeliac disease. For each case, the template was genomic DNA from ten approximately 5.2-µm formalin-fixed paraffin-embedded scrolls. The TRG library came from 200 to 250 ng of biopsy DNA amplified with LymphoTrack primers. TCRdb applied CATT to the multiplex PCR reads for clone calling. The sample carries 300 to 400 gamma-chain clones, 40% to 55% recorded once. Sequenced: a duodenal biopsy. The receptors were sampled from a human donor who served as a control with a normal duodenal biopsy, not a healthy volunteer.

There are a few counts of this clone. This chain connects TRGV2 to TRGJP2. The CDR3 length is 13 residues. V shed 12 bases and J 6 bases; nucleotides not matched to a gene: 13. Per germline, CDR1 EGSNGY and CDR2 YDSYNSKV. This CDR3 reads CAHLGPGDWIKTF. Written as DNA, the CDR3 is TGTGCCCACCTGGGACCTGGTGATTGGATCAAGACGTTT.

This sequence joins TRGV10 and TRGJ1 or TRGJ2. TRGV10 qualifies as an ORF whose function is uncertain. The CDR3 is made up of 11 amino acids. With 8 bases clipped from V and 5 bases from J, the junction kept 4 bases outside the gene matches. The CDR3 DNA sequence: TGTGCTGCGTGGGAAGATTATAAGAAACTCTTT. It translates to CAAWEDYKKLF.

The V and J genes are TRGV10 and TRGJ1 or TRGJ2. Being an ORF, TRGV10 has a function that is uncertain. V lost 8 bases to trimming and J lost 5 bases; unmatched junction nucleotides: 13. This CDR3 is built from 14 residues. The CDR3: CAAWDSLVDYKKLF. Written as DNA, the CDR3 is TGTGCTGCGTGGGATTCCCTCGTTGATTATAAGAAACTCTTT.

This chain joins TRGV4 and TRGJ1 or TRGJ2. The CDR3 sequence is 14 residues long. V lost 12 bases to trimming and J lost 4 bases; unmatched junction nucleotides: 18. Germline CDR1 and CDR2: EGSTGY and YDSYTSSV. In nucleotides, the CDR3 is TGTGCCCACCTGGGATGCCACAAGTATTATAAGAAACTCTTT. Protein product: CAHLGCHKYYKKLF.

This clone is hyperexpanded in the sample. The gene calls are TRGV3 and TRGJ1 or TRGJ2. CDR3 length: 22 residues. J lost 6 bases, V lost 0 bases, and 32 bases had no gene match. Germline lookup yields CDR1 VTNTFY and CDR2 YDVSTARD (reference sequence). CDR3 residues: CATWDRALTLGASQSTRYKKLF. CDR3 bases: TGTGCCACCTGGGACAGGGCCCTTACCTTAGGCGCCAGTCAATCAACGCGTTATAAGAAACTCTTT.

This clone has a handful of counts. A far larger clone is a single base away, which makes a read error likely. Other DNA sequences in this specimen translate into the identical CDR3. The chain carries TRGV10 and TRGJ1 or TRGJ2. TRGV10 is an ORF; its function is uncertain. CDR3 length: 13 amino acids. The CDR3 region has the DNA TGCGCTGCGTGGGATTTAGGGACAACTAAGAAACTCTTT. Its protein is CAAWDLGTTKKLF.

This clone was seen only a few times. One base separates it from a far larger clone, so it is likely a read error. Other DNA sequences from this sample encode an identical CDR3 as well. V is TRGV10 and J is TRGJ1 or TRGJ2. TRGV10 is classed as an ORF, of uncertain function. V lost 8 bases, J lost 9 bases, and 14 bases stayed unmatched. This CDR3 contains 13 residues. The CDR3 region is CAAWDLGTTKKLF. The DNA of the CDR3 is TGTGCTGCGTGGGATCTAGGGACAACTAAGAAACTCTTT.

This clone ranks as hyperexpanded. The chain uses TRGV2 and TRGJ1 or TRGJ2. CDR3 length: 14 residues. CDR1 is EGSNGY, CDR2 YDSYNSKV, per germline. V was pared by 0 bases and J by 3 bases, with 5 bases of the junction left unmatched. The CDR3 sequence: CATWDGPFYYKKLF. DNA for the CDR3: TGTGCCACCTGGGACGGGCCGTTTTATTATAAGAAACTCTTT.

This clone was seen a handful of times. The TCRdb record carries a much larger clone's protein, which differs from this DNA's translation at residue 4; a read error is the likely cause, and the protein listed here is the DNA translation. V is TRGV4 and J is TRGJ1 or TRGJ2. This CDR3 has 13 residues. CDR1 and CDR2 from the germline V gene are EGSTGY and YDSYTSSV. CDR3 nucleotides: TGTGCCACCCGGGATGGGGGGGGGTATAAGAAACTCTTT. Protein: CATRDGGGYKKLF.

This clone was observed a few times. A read error may be the cause here, since a much bigger clone is one base away. The V gene is TRGV2, the J gene TRGJ1 or TRGJ2. This CDR3 is 12 amino acids long. Per germline, CDR1 EGSNGY and CDR2 YDSYNSKV. CDR3 loop: CATWDGGCQKLF. The CDR3 bases are TGTGCCACCTGGGACGGGGGGTGTCAGAAACTCTTC.

DNA for the CDR3: TGTGCCACCTGGGACAGGCGGTTTTATTATAAGAAACTCTTT. It encodes CATWDRRFYYKKLF. The chain is built from TRGV3 and TRGJ1 or TRGJ2. The CDR3 has 14 residues. Germline-derived CDR1 and CDR2 are VTNTFY and YDVSTARD (reference sequence). The J segment lost 3 bases and the V segment lost 0 bases, leaving 5 bases of the junction unmatched.

This clone has a handful of counts. The TCRdb protein, from a much larger clone, departs from this DNA's translation at residue 9, likely by read error; the protein shown derives from the DNA. The V gene is TRGV10, the J gene TRGJ1 or TRGJ2. TRGV10 is noted as an ORF with a role that remains uncertain. The junction had 14 bases not matched to a gene; V was cut back by 8 bases and J by 6 bases. The CDR3 runs to 14 residues. The CDR3 region has the DNA TGTGCTGCGTGGGATTATTACGTCCGTTATAAGAAACTCTTT. Its translation: CAAWDYYVRYKKLF.

The chain recombines TRGV9 with TRGJP1. J gave up 0 bases and V 9 bases, and 7 bases lay outside the gene matches. The CDR3 runs 14 residues. CDR1 and CDR2 from the germline V gene are GITISATS and ISYDGTV (reference sequence). The CDR3 sequence: CALREYTTGWFKIF. DNA for the CDR3: TGTGCCTTGCGAGAATATACCACTGGTTGGTTCAAGATATTT.

The rearrangement joins TRGV10 to TRGJ1 or TRGJ2. TRGV10 is an ORF, and what it does is uncertain. V trimming: 8 bases; J trimming: 3 bases; junction bases outside the gene matches: 8. This CDR3 has 13 residues. This CDR3 reads CAAWTPSYYKKLF. The CDR3 coding sequence is TGTGCTGCGTGGACTCCTAGTTATTATAAGAAACTCTTT.

The chain joins TRGV4 to TRGJ1 or TRGJ2. Germline V gene lookup returns CDR1 EGSTGY and CDR2 YDSYTSSV. The CDR3 runs to 10 residues. The CDR3 DNA reads as TGTGCACCTGGGATGGGCCCGAAACTCTTT. This encodes CAPGMGPKLF.

This sequence joins TRGV10 and TRGJP1. TRGV10 is marked as an open reading frame, function uncertain. The CDR3 extends over 15 amino acids. V gave up 8 bases and J gave up 4 bases; unmatched junction bases: 11. CDR3 amino acids: CAAWGPGYTGWFKIF. CDR3 in DNA: TGTGCTGCGTGGGGACCAGGGTACACTGGTTGGTTCAAGATATTT.

V usage is TRGV4 and J usage is TRGJP1. This CDR3 region has 12 residues. V lost 5 bases to trimming and J lost 11 bases; unmatched junction nucleotides: 8. The germline V gene encodes CDR1 EGSTGY and CDR2 YDSYTSSV. The CDR3 protein is CATWGWPWFKIF. The DNA for the CDR3 is TGTGCCACCTGGGGATGGCCCTGGTTCAAGATATTT.

V and J are TRGV10 and TRGJ1 or TRGJ2. TRGV10 is flagged as an ORF with uncertain function. CDR3 size: 12 residues. After removal of 12 bases from V and 7 bases from J, the junction contained 13 bases not matched to a gene. The CDR3, as DNA: TGTGCTGCCGTGGGATTAAGCTATAAGAAACTCTTT. It encodes CAAVGLSYKKLF.

The J gene is TRGJ1 or TRGJ2, the V gene TRGV10. TRGV10 is an ORF for which the function is uncertain. The V gene end was trimmed by 8 bases and the J gene end by 13 bases; junction bases not matched to a gene: 9. The CDR3 is 10 amino acids. The DNA for the CDR3 is TGTGCTGCGTGGGACCTAAGAAAACTCTTT. This codes for CAAWDLRKLF.

This clone was recorded a few times. J is TRGJ1 or TRGJ2 and V is TRGV10. TRGV10 is treated as an ORF (open reading frame) with a function not yet certain. J was trimmed by 0 bases and V by 8 bases; bases with no gene match: 2. The CDR3 spans 12 residues. For the CDR3, the DNA is TGTGCTGCGTGGGCGAATTATTATAAGAAACTCTTT. As protein: CAAWANYYKKLF.

The V and J genes are TRGV2 and TRGJ1 or TRGJ2. The CDR3 has 13 amino acids. CDR1 is EGSNGY and CDR2 is YDSYNSKV in the germline V gene. Trimming removed 8 bases from V and 7 bases from J; junction bases left unmatched: 14. CDR3 loop: CATLGLRGYKKLF. In nucleotides, the CDR3 is TGTGCCACCTTGGGACTGAGGGGATATAAGAAACTCTTT.

This clone is labeled as hyperexpanded. Within the sample, other DNA sequences also encode this same CDR3. The V call is TRGV10, the J call TRGJ1 or TRGJ2. TRGV10 is an ORF for which the function is uncertain. The CDR3 has 13 amino acids. Trimming removed 8 bases from V and 9 bases from J; junction bases left unmatched: 14. CDR3 residues: CAAWDLGTTKKLF. DNA of the CDR3: TGTGCTGCGTGGGATTTAGGGACAACTAAGAAACTCTTT.

The chain employs TRGV5 and TRGJ1 or TRGJ2. Germline V gene data show CDR1 as VINAFY and CDR2 as YDVSNSKD. With 3 bases clipped from V and 7 bases from J, the junction kept 12 bases outside the gene matches. The CDR3 totals 14 residues. The chain's CDR3 is CATWDPPGEYKKLF. Here the CDR3 DNA reads TGTGCCACCTGGGACCCCCCAGGGGAATATAAGAAACTCTTT.